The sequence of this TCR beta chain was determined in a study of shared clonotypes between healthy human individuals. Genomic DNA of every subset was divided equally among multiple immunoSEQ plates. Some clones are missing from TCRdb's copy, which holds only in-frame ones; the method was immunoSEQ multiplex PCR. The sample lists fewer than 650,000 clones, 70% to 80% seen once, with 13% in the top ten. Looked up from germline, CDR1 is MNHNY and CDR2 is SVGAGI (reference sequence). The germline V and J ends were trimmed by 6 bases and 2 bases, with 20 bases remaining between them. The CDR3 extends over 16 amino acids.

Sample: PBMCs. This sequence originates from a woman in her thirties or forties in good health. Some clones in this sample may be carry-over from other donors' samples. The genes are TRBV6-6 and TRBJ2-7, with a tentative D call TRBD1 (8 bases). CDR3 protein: CASSSLGQGGTYEQYF. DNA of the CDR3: TGTGCCAGCAGCTCCTTAGGACAGGGAGGGACCTACGAGCAGTACTTC.